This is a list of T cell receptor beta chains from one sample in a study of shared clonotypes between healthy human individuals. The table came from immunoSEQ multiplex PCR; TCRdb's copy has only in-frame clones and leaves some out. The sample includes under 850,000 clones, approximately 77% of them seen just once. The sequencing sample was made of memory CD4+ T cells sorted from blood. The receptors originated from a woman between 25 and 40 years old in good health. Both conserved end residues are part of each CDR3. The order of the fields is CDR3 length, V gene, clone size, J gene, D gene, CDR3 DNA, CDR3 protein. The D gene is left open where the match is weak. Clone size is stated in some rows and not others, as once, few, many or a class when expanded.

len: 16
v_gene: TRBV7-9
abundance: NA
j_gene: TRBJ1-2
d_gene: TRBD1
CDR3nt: TGTGCCAGCAGCTTACCCACGACAGGGGGCGCAGGTGGCTACACCTTC
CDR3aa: CASSLPTTGGAGGYTF

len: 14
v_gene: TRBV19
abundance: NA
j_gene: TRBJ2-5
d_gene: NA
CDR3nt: TGTGCCAGTAGTATGGGAGACACCCAAGAGACCCAGTACTTC
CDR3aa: CASSMGDTQETQYF

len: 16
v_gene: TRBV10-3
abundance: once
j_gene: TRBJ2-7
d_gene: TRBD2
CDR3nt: TGTGCCATCAGGAAGGGGGGACTAGCGGGAGCCTACGAGCAGTACTTC
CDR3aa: CAIRKGGLAGAYEQYF

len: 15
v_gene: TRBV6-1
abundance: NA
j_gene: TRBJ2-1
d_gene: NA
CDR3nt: TGTGCCAGCAGAATAACAGGGTTGCCGCTGAATGAGCAGTTCTTC
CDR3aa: CASRITGLPLNEQFF

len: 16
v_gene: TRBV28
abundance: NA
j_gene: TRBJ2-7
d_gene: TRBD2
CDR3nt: TGTGCCAGCAGTGCGCCACTAGCGGGAGTTTCCTACGAGCAGTACTTC
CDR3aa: CASSAPLAGVSYEQYF

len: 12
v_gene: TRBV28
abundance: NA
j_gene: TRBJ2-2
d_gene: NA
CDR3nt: TGTGCCAGCAGAACTAGCACCGGGGAGCTGTTTTTT
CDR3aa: CASRTSTGELFF

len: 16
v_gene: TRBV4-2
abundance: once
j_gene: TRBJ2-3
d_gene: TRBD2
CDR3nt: TGTGCCAGCAGCCAAGAGACTAGCGGGAACGGTGATACGCAGTATTTT
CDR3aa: CASSQETSGNGDTQYF

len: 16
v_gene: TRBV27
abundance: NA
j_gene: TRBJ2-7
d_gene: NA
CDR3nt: TGTGCCAGCAGTTTAAGGTATACCGGGGCCACCTACGAGCAGTACTTC
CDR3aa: CASSLRYTGATYEQYF

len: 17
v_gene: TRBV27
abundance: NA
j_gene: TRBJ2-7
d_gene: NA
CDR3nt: TGTGCCAGCAGCTATTCTCCTATCCGGGGAATAACCTACGAGCAGTACTTC
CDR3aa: CASSYSPIRGITYEQYF

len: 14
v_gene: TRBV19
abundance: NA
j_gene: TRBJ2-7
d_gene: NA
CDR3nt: TGTGCCAGTAGTATAATAGGACAGTCATACGAGCAGTACTTC
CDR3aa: CASSIIGQSYEQYF

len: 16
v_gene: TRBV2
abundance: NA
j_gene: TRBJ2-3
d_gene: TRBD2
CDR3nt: TGTGCCAGCACAGAGCTACTAGCGGCGAGCACAGATACGCAGTATTTT
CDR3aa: CASTELLAASTDTQYF

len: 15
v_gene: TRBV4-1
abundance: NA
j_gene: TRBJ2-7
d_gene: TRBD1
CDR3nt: TGCGCCAGCAGCCATCCTGGACAGGGGGTTTACGAGCAGTACTTC
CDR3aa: CASSHPGQGVYEQYF

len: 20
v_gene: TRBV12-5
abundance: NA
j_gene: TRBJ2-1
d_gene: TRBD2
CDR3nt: TGTGCTAGTGGTCTAGACGTCCTAGCGGGAGGACCAAGCTCCTACAATGAGCAGTTCTTC
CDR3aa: CASGLDVLAGGPSSYNEQFF

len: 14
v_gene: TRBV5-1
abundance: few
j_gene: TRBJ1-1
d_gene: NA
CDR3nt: TGCGCCAGCAGCTCTGGGACCGAGAACACTGAAGCTTTCTTT
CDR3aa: CASSSGTENTEAFF

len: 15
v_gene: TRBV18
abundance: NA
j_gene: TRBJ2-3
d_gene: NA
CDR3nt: TGTGCCAGCTCACCAAACTCGCGGAGCACAGATACGCAGTATTTT
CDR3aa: CASSPNSRSTDTQYF

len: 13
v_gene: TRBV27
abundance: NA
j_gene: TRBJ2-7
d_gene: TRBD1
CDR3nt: TGTGCCAGCAGGGGGACAGACTCCTACGAGCAGTACTTC
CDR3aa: CASRGTDSYEQYF

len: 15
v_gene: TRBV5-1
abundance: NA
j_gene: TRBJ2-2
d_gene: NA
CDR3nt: TGCGCCAGCAGCCTCCGGACGGAGATTGCCGGGGAGCTGTTTTTT
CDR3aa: CASSLRTEIAGELFF

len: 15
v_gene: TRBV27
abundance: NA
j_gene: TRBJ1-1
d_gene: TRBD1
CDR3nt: TGTGCCAGCAGTTTACTGACAGGGGGCCGGACTGAAGCTTTCTTT
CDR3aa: CASSLLTGGRTEAFF

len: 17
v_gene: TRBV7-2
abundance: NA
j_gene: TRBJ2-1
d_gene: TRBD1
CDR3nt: TGTGCCAGCAGCCACGGAGGGAGGACAGGGACCTACAATGAGCAGTTCTTC
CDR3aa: CASSHGGRTGTYNEQFF

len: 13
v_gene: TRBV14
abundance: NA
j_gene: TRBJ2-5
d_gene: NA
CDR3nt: TGTGCCAGCAGCCAAGTGAGGGTCGAGACCCAGTACTTC
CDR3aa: CASSQVRVETQYF

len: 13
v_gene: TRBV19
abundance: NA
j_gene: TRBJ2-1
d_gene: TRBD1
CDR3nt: TGTGCCAGTACCACGGACCAGGGGGATGAGCAGTTCTTC
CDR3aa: CASTTDQGDEQFF

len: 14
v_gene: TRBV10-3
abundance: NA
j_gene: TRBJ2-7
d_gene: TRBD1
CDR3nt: TGTGCCATCAGTGGGACAGGGAGTGGGTACGAGCAGTACTTC
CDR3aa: CAISGTGSGYEQYF

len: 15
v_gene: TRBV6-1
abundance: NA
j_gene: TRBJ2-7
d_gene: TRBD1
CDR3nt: TGTGCCACCGTCCTTGGACAGGGGAGTTTTACCGAGCAGTACTTC
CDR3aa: CATVLGQGSFTEQYF

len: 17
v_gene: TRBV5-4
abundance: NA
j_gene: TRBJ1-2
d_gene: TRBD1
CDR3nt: TGTGCCAGCAGCCCAGGGGGTGTCGCGGGGGACCTAGATGGCTACACCTTC
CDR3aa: CASSPGGVAGDLDGYTF

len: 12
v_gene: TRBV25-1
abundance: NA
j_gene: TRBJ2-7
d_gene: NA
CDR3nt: TGTGCCACCTCTCCCGTATCCAACGAGCAGTACTTC
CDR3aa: CATSPVSNEQYF

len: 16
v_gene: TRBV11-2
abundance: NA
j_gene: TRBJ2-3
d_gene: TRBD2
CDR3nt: TGTGCCAGCAGTACTAGACTAGCGGGAGAGGCAGATACGCAGTATTTT
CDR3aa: CASSTRLAGEADTQYF

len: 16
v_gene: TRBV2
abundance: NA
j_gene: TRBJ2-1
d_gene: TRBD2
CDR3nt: TGTGCCAGCAGTGCCGGACTAGCGGGGTCTACAATTGGGCAGTTCTTC
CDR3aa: CASSAGLAGSTIGQFF

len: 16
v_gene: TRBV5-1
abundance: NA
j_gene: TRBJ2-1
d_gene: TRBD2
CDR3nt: TGCGCCAGCAGCCTTCGGACTAGCGGGTCCAAAGATGAGCAGTTCTTC
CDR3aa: CASSLRTSGSKDEQFF

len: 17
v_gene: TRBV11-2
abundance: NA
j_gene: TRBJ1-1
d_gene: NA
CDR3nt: TGTGCCAGCAAGGGATTGGGGGCACAGCTCATGAACACTGAAGCTTTCTTT
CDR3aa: CASKGLGAQLMNTEAFF

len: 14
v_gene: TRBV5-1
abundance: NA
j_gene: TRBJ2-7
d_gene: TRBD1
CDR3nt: TGCGCCAGCAGCTCCGGGACAGGTACCTACGAGCAGTACTTC
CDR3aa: CASSSGTGTYEQYF

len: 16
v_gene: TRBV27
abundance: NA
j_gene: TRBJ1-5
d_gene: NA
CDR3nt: TGTGCCAGCAGTCCCGGGGTGTTAGCAGGAAATCAGCCCCAGCATTTT
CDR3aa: CASSPGVLAGNQPQHF

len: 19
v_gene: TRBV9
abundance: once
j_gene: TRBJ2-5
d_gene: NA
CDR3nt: TGTGCCAGCAGCGTTAGGACAGGGTTTGCGGGAGCCCCGAAAGAGACCCAGTACTTC
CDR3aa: CASSVRTGFAGAPKETQYF

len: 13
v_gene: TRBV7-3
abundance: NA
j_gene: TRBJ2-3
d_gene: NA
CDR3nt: TGTGCCAGCAGCGATTTAGGGGTAGGTACGCAGTATTTT
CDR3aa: CASSDLGVGTQYF

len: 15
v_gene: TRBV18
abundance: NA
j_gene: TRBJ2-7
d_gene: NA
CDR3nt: TGTGCCAGCTCACCAGGGACTGACGGCTCCTACGAGCAGTACTTC
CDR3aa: CASSPGTDGSYEQYF

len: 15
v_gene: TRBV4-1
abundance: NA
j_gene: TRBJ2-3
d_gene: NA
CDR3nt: TGCGCCAGCAGCCAAGATGGGCTACCCAAGGATACGCAGTATTTT
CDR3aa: CASSQDGLPKDTQYF

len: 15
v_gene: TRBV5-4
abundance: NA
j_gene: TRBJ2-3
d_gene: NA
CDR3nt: TGTGCCAGCAGCTTAGATTTAGCGAGCACAGATACGCAGTATTTT
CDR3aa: CASSLDLASTDTQYF

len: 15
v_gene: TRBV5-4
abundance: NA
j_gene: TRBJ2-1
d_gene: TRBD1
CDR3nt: TGTGCCAGCAGCTTAGACAGGGCCAACATTGGTGAGCAGTTCTTC
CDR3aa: CASSLDRANIGEQFF

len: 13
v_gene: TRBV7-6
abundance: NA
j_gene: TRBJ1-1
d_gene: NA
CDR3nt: TGTGCCAGCAGTCGGGATTACAACACTGAAGCTTTCTTT
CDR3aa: CASSRDYNTEAFF

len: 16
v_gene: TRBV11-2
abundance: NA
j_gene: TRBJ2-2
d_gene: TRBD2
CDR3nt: TGTGCCAGCAGCTTTCTAGCGGGAGGAAACACCGGGGAGCTGTTTTTT
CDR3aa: CASSFLAGGNTGELFF

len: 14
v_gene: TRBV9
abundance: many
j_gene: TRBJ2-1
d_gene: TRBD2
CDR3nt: TGTGCCAGCAGCGCTAGCGGGACCTACAATGAGCAGTTCTTC
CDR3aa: CASSASGTYNEQFF

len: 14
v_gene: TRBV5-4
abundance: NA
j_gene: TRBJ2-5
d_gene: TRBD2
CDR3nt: TGTGCCAGCAGCTCGGCTAGCGGAGGAGAGACCCAGTACTTC
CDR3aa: CASSSASGGETQYF

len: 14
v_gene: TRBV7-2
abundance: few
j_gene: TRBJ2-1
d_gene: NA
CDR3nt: TGTGCCAGTTTGGCGGCGGGAACCTACAATGAGCAGTTCTTC
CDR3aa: CASLAAGTYNEQFF

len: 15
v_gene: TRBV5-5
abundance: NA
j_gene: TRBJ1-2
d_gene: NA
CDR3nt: TGTGCCAGCAGCTTGGCCTCGGGGGGAAGCTATGGCTACACCTTC
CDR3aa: CASSLASGGSYGYTF

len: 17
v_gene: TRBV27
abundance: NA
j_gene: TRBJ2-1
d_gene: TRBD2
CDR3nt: TGTGCCAGCAGTTATGATTCTAGCGGGGAGCTCTACAATGAGCAGTTCTTC
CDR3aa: CASSYDSSGELYNEQFF

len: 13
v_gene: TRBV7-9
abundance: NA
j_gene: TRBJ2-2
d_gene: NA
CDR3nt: TGTGCCAGCAGCTTAGCAGGGAACGGGGAGCTGTTTTTT
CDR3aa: CASSLAGNGELFF

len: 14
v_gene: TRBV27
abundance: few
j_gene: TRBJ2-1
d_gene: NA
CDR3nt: TGTGCCAGCCGACACGACTTACGGTACAATGAGCAGTTCTTC
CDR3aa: CASRHDLRYNEQFF

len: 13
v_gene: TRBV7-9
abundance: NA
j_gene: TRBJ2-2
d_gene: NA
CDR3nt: TGTGCCAGCAGCCTAGGAAGGGCCGGGGAGCTGTTTTTT
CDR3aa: CASSLGRAGELFF

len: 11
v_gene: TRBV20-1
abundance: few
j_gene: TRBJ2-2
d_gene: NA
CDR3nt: TGCAGTGCTAGACAAACCGGGGAGCTGTTTTTT
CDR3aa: CSARQTGELFF

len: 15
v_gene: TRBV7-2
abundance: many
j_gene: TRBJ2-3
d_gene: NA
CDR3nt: TGTGCCAGCAGCTTAGTTTCGCTGGTCCCAGATACGCAGTATTTT
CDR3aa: CASSLVSLVPDTQYF

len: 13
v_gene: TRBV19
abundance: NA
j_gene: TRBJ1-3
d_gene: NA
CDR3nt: TGTGCCGCCACCCAGGGCCCTGGAAACACCATATATTTT
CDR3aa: CAATQGPGNTIYF

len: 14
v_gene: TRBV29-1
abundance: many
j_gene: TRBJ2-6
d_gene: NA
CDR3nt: TGCAGCGTTGCGGAGAGGGCTGGGGCCAACGTCCTGACTTTC
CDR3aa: CSVAERAGANVLTF

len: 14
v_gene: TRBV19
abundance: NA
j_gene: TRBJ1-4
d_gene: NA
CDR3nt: TGTGCCAGTAGTACGCAACAACGGGGTGAAAAACTGTTTTTT
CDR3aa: CASSTQQRGEKLFF

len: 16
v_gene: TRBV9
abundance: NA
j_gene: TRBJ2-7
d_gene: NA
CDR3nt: TGTGCCAGCAGCGTAGGGCTGGAGGGGACCATTTACGAGCAGTACTTC
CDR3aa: CASSVGLEGTIYEQYF

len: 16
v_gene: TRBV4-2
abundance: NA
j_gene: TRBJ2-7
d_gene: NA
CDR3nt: TGTGCCAGCAGATTCAGACGGTACACCTCATCCTACGAGCAGTACTTC
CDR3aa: CASRFRRYTSSYEQYF

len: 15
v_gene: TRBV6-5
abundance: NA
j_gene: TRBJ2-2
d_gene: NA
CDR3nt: TGTGCCAGCAGTTACTGGGGGGATGACACCGGGGAGCTGTTTTTT
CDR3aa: CASSYWGDDTGELFF

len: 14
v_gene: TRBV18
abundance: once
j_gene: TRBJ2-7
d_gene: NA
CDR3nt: TGTGCCAGCTCAGGTTCCCAGGGGATCCCCGAGCAGTACTTC
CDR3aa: CASSGSQGIPEQYF

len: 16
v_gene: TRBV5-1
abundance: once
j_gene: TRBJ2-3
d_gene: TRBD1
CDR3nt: TGCGCCAGCAGCAAAGGACAGGGGCCGTCCACAGATACGCAGTATTTT
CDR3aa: CASSKGQGPSTDTQYF